The clone carrying this T cell receptor beta chain was found many times. Its target is unknown. TCRdb fed the RT-PCR reads into MiXCR, producing one record per CDR3 protein. The sample includes around 530,000 distinct CDR3 sequences, 10% to 15% seen only once; the top ten take roughly 10%. Germline loops: CDR1 SGHDN, CDR2 FVKESK. CDR3 length: 13 amino acids. Trimming left V 1 base short and J 1 base short, with 4 bases between. The data derive from a study of response to subunit inactivated influenza vaccine. The study, taken as a whole, reports: Only a handful of new T cells, the authors suggested, are recruited with each seasonal influenza vaccination.

The chain joins TRBV14 to TRBJ1-1; the D is unclear. The specimen was PBMCs from blood, collected on the day of vaccination. This TCR came from a man between 45 and 60 years old who received an inactivated influenza vaccine. The CDR3 DNA follows: TGTGCCAGCAGCCAAGCGCCGAACACTGAAGCTTTCTTT. Translated: CASSQAPNTEAFF.